This T cell receptor (beta chain) stems from a study of metastatic and nonmetastatic thyroid tumors. Study-wide points: The study reportedly found significantly higher TCR beta diversity in malignant thyroid tumors than benign nodules, in blood and tumor.

TCRdb re-called clones via MiXCR from the PCR reads. In the table there are 35,000 to 50,000 clones, roughly 27% of which are singletons. CDR1 is MNHEY and CDR2 is SVGAGI in the germline V gene. CDR3 size: 16 residues. V dropped 0 bases and J dropped 9 bases, with 18 bases sitting between them. About this clone: As yet, its antigen is unknown.

Nobody among the patients had been given any treatment before thyroid surgery. The receptor's source is a male donor with papillary thyroid cancer or a benign thyroid nodule (not recorded which). Some clones in this sample may be carry-over from other donors' samples. Sequencing was performed on blood. J is TRBJ2-1 and V is TRBV6-5; a possible D gene is TRBD1 (5 bases). The CDR3 DNA is TGTGCCAGCAGTTACTCGTCAGCTGTGGGGCACTTTGAGCAGTTCTTC. Its protein is CASSYSSAVGHFEQFF.